The subject of this entry is one TCR beta chain. Antigen unknown. V gave up 0 bases and J gave up 5 bases, with 11 bases separating them. There are 14 residues in the CDR3. Germline lookup yields CDR1 SGHDT and CDR2 YYEEEE. The PCR ran on 60 Vbeta and 13 Jbeta primers. Clones were sequenced by immunoSEQ multiplex PCR, and TCRdb holds only the in-frame ones, with some missing. The sample carries about 170,000 clones, roughly 85% recorded once. This specimen belongs to a study of cytomegalovirus exposure and HLA in healthy donors. Whole-study findings and limits: Later analysis demonstrated an association between a missense DCLRE1C variant and TCR beta V- and J-gene trimming. Among the most significant clusters, several appeared linked to common viral pathogens in a later analysis.

V and J are TRBV5-6 and TRBJ1-2; D unclear. This clonotype originated in a boy aged 2 to 10 in good health and CMV-seronegative. Sample: PBMCs. The CDR3 here is CASSLGRLAYGYTF. CDR3 DNA sequence: TGTGCCAGCAGCTTGGGCCGGTTAGCATATGGCTACACCTTC.